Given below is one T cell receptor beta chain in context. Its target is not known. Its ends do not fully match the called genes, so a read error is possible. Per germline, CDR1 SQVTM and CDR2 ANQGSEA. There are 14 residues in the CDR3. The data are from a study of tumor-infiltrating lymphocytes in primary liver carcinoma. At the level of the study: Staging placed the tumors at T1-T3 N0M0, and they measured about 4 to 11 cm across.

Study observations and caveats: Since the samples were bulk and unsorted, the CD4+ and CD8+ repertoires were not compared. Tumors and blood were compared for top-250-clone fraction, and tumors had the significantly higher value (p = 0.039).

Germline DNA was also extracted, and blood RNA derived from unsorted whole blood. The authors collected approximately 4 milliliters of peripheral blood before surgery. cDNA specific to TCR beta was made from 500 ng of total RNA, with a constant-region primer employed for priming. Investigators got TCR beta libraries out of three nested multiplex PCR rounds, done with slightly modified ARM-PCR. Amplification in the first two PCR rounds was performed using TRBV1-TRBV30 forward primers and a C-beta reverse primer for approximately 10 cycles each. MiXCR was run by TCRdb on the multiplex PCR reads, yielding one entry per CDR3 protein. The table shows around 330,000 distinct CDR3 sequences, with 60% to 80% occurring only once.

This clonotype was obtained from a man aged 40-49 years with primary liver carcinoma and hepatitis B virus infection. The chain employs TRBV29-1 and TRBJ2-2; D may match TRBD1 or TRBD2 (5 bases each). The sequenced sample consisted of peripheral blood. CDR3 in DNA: TGCAGCGTCCTCGGTCCGGGACCCACTGGGGAGCTGTTATTT. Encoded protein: CSVLGPGPTGELLF.